These T cell receptor beta chains were read from a single sample in a study of CD8 T cells in Susac syndrome. TCRdb called the immunoSEQ multiplex PCR reads again in MiXCR, with one record for every CDR3 protein. The table has around 130,000 distinct CDR3 sequences, around 94% seen once. The sample taken for sequencing was CD8+ T cells from PBMCs. These receptors were obtained from a human donor with Susac syndrome. The CDR3 runs from the conserved cysteine through the conserved F or W. A D gene is named only where the DNA matches it firmly. Only some rows state a clone size, as once, few, many or a class for expanded clones.

clone_size: few; d_call: -; j_call: TRBJ2-1; v_call: TRBV12-3/TRBV12-4; cdr3_aa: CASCSLDGAYNEQFF; cdr3_nt: TGTGCCAGCTGTTCCCTGGACGGCGCCTACAATGAGCAGTTCTTC
clone_size: -; d_call: -; j_call: TRBJ2-1; v_call: TRBV7-9; cdr3_aa: CASSYFRGWFF; cdr3_nt: TGTGCCAGCAGCTATTTCAGGGGTTGGTTCTTC
clone_size: -; d_call: -; j_call: TRBJ1-2; v_call: TRBV15; cdr3_aa: CATSSWGARDGYTF; cdr3_nt: TGTGCCACCAGCAGCTGGGGGGCTCGGGATGGCTACACCTTC
clone_size: -; d_call: TRBD1; j_call: TRBJ2-7; v_call: TRBV15; cdr3_aa: CATSTGQATYEQYF; cdr3_nt: TGTGCCACCAGCACCGGACAGGCCACCTACGAGCAGTACTTC
clone_size: -; d_call: -; j_call: TRBJ1-5; v_call: TRBV15; cdr3_aa: CATSRDRGINQPQHF; cdr3_nt: TGTGCCACCAGCAGAGATCGAGGGATCAATCAGCCCCAGCATTTT
clone_size: -; d_call: -; j_call: TRBJ1-2; v_call: TRBV13; cdr3_aa: CASSLENRAFYGYTF; cdr3_nt: TGTGCCAGCAGCTTAGAGAACAGGGCTTTCTATGGCTACACCTTC
clone_size: -; d_call: -; j_call: TRBJ2-5; v_call: TRBV5-1; cdr3_aa: CASSSTGQQETQYF; cdr3_nt: TGCGCCAGCAGCTCGACAGGCCAACAAGAGACCCAGTACTTC
clone_size: -; d_call: -; j_call: TRBJ1-1; v_call: TRBV27; cdr3_aa: CASSLLTGNTEAFF; cdr3_nt: TGTGCCAGCAGTTTACTGACAGGGAACACTGAAGCTTTCTTT
clone_size: -; d_call: -; j_call: TRBJ2-1; v_call: TRBV9; cdr3_aa: CASSVDSLDRRYNEQFF; cdr3_nt: TGTGCCAGCAGCGTAGATTCGTTGGATCGCAGGTACAATGAGCAGTTCTTC
clone_size: -; d_call: -; j_call: TRBJ1-3; v_call: TRBV4-2; cdr3_aa: CASSQTIGAGNTIYF; cdr3_nt: TGTGCCAGCAGCCAAACTATCGGGGCTGGAAACACCATATATTTT
clone_size: -; d_call: -; j_call: TRBJ1-5; v_call: TRBV4-2; cdr3_aa: CASSRGGSNQPQHF; cdr3_nt: TGTGCCAGCAGTCGCGGGGGATCCAATCAGCCCCAGCATTTT
clone_size: -; d_call: -; j_call: TRBJ1-1; v_call: TRBV12-3/TRBV12-4; cdr3_aa: CASSGGVTEAFF; cdr3_nt: TGTGCCAGCAGTGGTGGGGTGACTGAAGCTTTCTTT
clone_size: -; d_call: -; j_call: TRBJ2-3; v_call: TRBV6-5; cdr3_aa: CASSPSPDTQYF; cdr3_nt: TGTGCCAGCAGCCCATCCCCAGATACGCAGTATTTT
clone_size: -; d_call: -; j_call: TRBJ2-7; v_call: TRBV2; cdr3_aa: CASSQGPVFEQYF; cdr3_nt: TGTGCCAGCAGCCAGGGACCCGTCTTCGAGCAGTACTTC
clone_size: -; d_call: -; j_call: TRBJ2-1; v_call: TRBV7-7; cdr3_aa: CASSLGGGANEQFF; cdr3_nt: TGTGCTAGCAGCTTAGGAGGGGGGGCGAATGAGCAGTTCTTC
clone_size: -; d_call: TRBD1; j_call: TRBJ1-2; v_call: TRBV15; cdr3_aa: CATRTGQTYGYTF; cdr3_nt: TGTGCCACCCGGACAGGGCAAACTTATGGCTACACCTTC
clone_size: once; d_call: -; j_call: TRBJ1-2; v_call: TRBV29-1; cdr3_aa: CSVENGQGGFHGYTF; cdr3_nt: TGCAGCGTTGAAAATGGGCAGGGTGGTTTCCATGGCTACACCTTC
clone_size: -; d_call: TRBD1; j_call: TRBJ2-1; v_call: TRBV20-1; cdr3_aa: CSARTDRDANEQFF; cdr3_nt: TGCAGTGCTAGGACCGACAGGGATGCCAATGAGCAGTTCTTC
clone_size: -; d_call: -; j_call: TRBJ1-1; v_call: TRBV6-2/TRBV6-3; cdr3_aa: CASSYAAGLNTEAFF; cdr3_nt: TGTGCCAGCAGTTATGCGGCCGGATTGAACACTGAAGCTTTCTTT
clone_size: -; d_call: -; j_call: TRBJ2-1; v_call: TRBV13; cdr3_aa: CASSLVGVYNEQFF; cdr3_nt: TGTGCCAGCAGCTTAGTCGGTGTTTACAATGAGCAGTTCTTC
clone_size: -; d_call: -; j_call: TRBJ2-1; v_call: TRBV5-1; cdr3_aa: CASSTDIYKNEQFF; cdr3_nt: TGCGCCAGCAGCACGGACATCTACAAAAATGAGCAGTTCTTC
clone_size: -; d_call: TRBD1; j_call: TRBJ2-2; v_call: TRBV12-3/TRBV12-4; cdr3_aa: CASSRGTGGSGELFF; cdr3_nt: TGTGCCAGCAGCAGGGGGACAGGGGGCTCCGGGGAGCTGTTTTTT
clone_size: many; d_call: -; j_call: TRBJ1-2; v_call: TRBV2; cdr3_aa: CASSEGTYTF; cdr3_nt: TGTGCCAGCAGTGAAGGGACCTACACCTTC
clone_size: -; d_call: -; j_call: TRBJ1-6; v_call: TRBV12-5; cdr3_aa: CASGFWTARDYNSPLHF; cdr3_nt: TGTGCTAGTGGTTTTTGGACAGCCAGAGATTATAATTCACCCCTCCACTTT
clone_size: -; d_call: -; j_call: TRBJ1-6; v_call: TRBV5-1; cdr3_aa: CASSRTRTTSTDSPLHF; cdr3_nt: TGCGCCAGCAGCCGAACTAGGACAACCTCAACGGATTCACCCCTCCACTTT
clone_size: few; d_call: TRBD1; j_call: TRBJ1-2; v_call: TRBV6-1; cdr3_aa: CASSEGTGRGYTF; cdr3_nt: TGTGCCAGCAGTGAAGGGACAGGGAGGGGCTACACCTTC
clone_size: -; d_call: -; j_call: TRBJ2-7; v_call: TRBV9; cdr3_aa: CASSVGIDPVEQYF; cdr3_nt: TGTGCCAGCAGCGTAGGCATCGACCCCGTGGAGCAGTACTTC
clone_size: -; d_call: TRBD1; j_call: TRBJ1-2; v_call: TRBV18; cdr3_aa: CASSLTAGGYGYTF; cdr3_nt: TGTGCCAGCTCACTCACAGCAGGGGGCTATGGCTACACCTTC
clone_size: once; d_call: TRBD2; j_call: TRBJ2-5; v_call: TRBV4-3; cdr3_aa: CASSQDPSGGAVETQYF; cdr3_nt: TGCGCCAGCAGCCAAGATCCGAGCGGGGGGGCCGTGGAGACCCAGTACTTC
clone_size: -; d_call: -; j_call: TRBJ1-1; v_call: TRBV3-1; cdr3_aa: CASSGFGFTEAFF; cdr3_nt: TGTGCCAGCAGCGGTTTTGGGTTTACTGAAGCTTTCTTT
clone_size: -; d_call: -; j_call: TRBJ1-2; v_call: TRBV20-1; cdr3_aa: CSARGEGKNYGYTF; cdr3_nt: TGCAGTGCTCGCGGGGAGGGGAAAAACTATGGCTACACCTTC
clone_size: once; d_call: TRBD1; j_call: TRBJ2-7; v_call: TRBV4-3; cdr3_aa: CASSQDVLGTETAYEQYF; cdr3_nt: TGCGCCAGCAGCCAAGATGTATTGGGGACAGAAACGGCCTACGAGCAGTACTTC
clone_size: -; d_call: -; j_call: TRBJ1-5; v_call: TRBV7-2; cdr3_aa: CASSPILSGINQPQHF; cdr3_nt: TGTGCCAGCAGCCCCATACTGTCAGGCATCAATCAGCCCCAGCATTTT
clone_size: -; d_call: -; j_call: TRBJ1-3; v_call: TRBV29-1; cdr3_aa: CSVAGTGTPGNTIYF; cdr3_nt: TGCAGCGTTGCGGGAACCGGGACCCCCGGAAACACCATATATTTT
clone_size: -; d_call: TRBD1; j_call: TRBJ1-5; v_call: TRBV6-2/TRBV6-3; cdr3_aa: CASSFTGGHQPQHF; cdr3_nt: TGTGCCAGCAGTTTTACAGGGGGCCATCAGCCCCAGCATTTT
clone_size: -; d_call: TRBD1; j_call: TRBJ2-1; v_call: TRBV20-1; cdr3_aa: CSARDRTGWDNEQFF; cdr3_nt: TGCAGTGCTAGAGATAGGACAGGCTGGGACAATGAGCAGTTCTTC
clone_size: -; d_call: TRBD2; j_call: TRBJ2-3; v_call: TRBV7-9; cdr3_aa: CASSLSLAADTQYF; cdr3_nt: TGTGCCAGCAGCTTATCACTAGCGGCAGATACGCAGTATTTT
clone_size: once; d_call: -; j_call: TRBJ1-2; v_call: TRBV5-6; cdr3_aa: CASSLGDVVDYGYTF; cdr3_nt: TGTGCCAGCAGCTTGGGGGATGTTGTGGACTATGGCTACACCTTC
clone_size: -; d_call: -; j_call: TRBJ2-7; v_call: TRBV7-6; cdr3_aa: CASSSPGDTTMYEQYF; cdr3_nt: TGTGCCAGCAGCTCCCCAGGGGATACCACGATGTACGAGCAGTACTTC
clone_size: -; d_call: -; j_call: TRBJ2-7; v_call: TRBV7-8; cdr3_aa: CASSPAQVYEQYF; cdr3_nt: TGTGCCAGCAGCCCCGCTCAGGTCTACGAGCAGTACTTC
clone_size: -; d_call: TRBD1; j_call: TRBJ2-2; v_call: TRBV25-1; cdr3_aa: CASSVPGRQGDTGELFF; cdr3_nt: TGTGCCAGCAGTGTCCCGGGGAGACAGGGGGACACCGGGGAGCTGTTTTTT
clone_size: -; d_call: -; j_call: TRBJ1-6; v_call: TRBV20-1; cdr3_aa: CSARDHGQPLHSPLHF; cdr3_nt: TGCAGTGCTAGAGATCACGGACAACCACTTCATTCACCCCTCCACTTT
clone_size: -; d_call: -; j_call: TRBJ1-6; v_call: TRBV12-5; cdr3_aa: CASGTTGELGSPLHF; cdr3_nt: TGTGCTAGTGGTACCACAGGCGAACTAGGTTCACCCCTCCACTTT
clone_size: once; d_call: -; j_call: TRBJ2-3; v_call: TRBV21-1; cdr3_aa: CAPTADTDTQYF; cdr3_nt: TGTGCCCCCACGGCGGACACAGATACGCAGTATTTT
clone_size: once; d_call: -; j_call: TRBJ2-2; v_call: TRBV12-3/TRBV12-4; cdr3_aa: CASSLAAAGELFF; cdr3_nt: TGTGCCAGCAGTTTGGCGGCGGCCGGGGAGCTGTTTTTT
clone_size: -; d_call: -; j_call: TRBJ1-1; v_call: TRBV29-1; cdr3_aa: CSVEFGRRTEAFF; cdr3_nt: TGCAGCGTCGAATTTGGGAGAAGGACTGAAGCTTTCTTT
clone_size: -; d_call: TRBD1; j_call: TRBJ2-5; v_call: TRBV6-5; cdr3_aa: CASSTGGGKTQYF; cdr3_nt: TGTGCCAGCAGTACAGGGGGCGGGAAGACCCAGTACTTC
clone_size: -; d_call: TRBD1; j_call: TRBJ2-3; v_call: TRBV12-3/TRBV12-4; cdr3_aa: CASRDTYRDRGTDTQYF; cdr3_nt: TGTGCCAGCAGAGACACATACCGGGACAGGGGGACAGATACGCAGTATTTT
clone_size: -; d_call: TRBD1; j_call: TRBJ1-2; v_call: TRBV6-5; cdr3_aa: CASSYPDRDGYTF; cdr3_nt: TGTGCCAGCAGTTATCCCGACAGGGATGGCTACACCTTC
clone_size: -; d_call: TRBD1; j_call: TRBJ2-7; v_call: TRBV7-2; cdr3_aa: CASSRVTGQSKTGYEQYF; cdr3_nt: TGTGCCAGCAGTCGCGTTACGGGACAGTCGAAGACTGGCTACGAGCAGTACTTC
clone_size: -; d_call: -; j_call: TRBJ2-7; v_call: TRBV6-5; cdr3_aa: CASSLGNRAHEQYF; cdr3_nt: TGTGCCAGCAGCCTCGGAAACAGGGCCCACGAGCAGTACTTC
clone_size: -; d_call: -; j_call: TRBJ2-5; v_call: TRBV27; cdr3_aa: CASSSGTSGGTQYF; cdr3_nt: TGTGCCAGCAGTTCGGGCACCTCTGGAGGTACCCAGTACTTC
clone_size: -; d_call: TRBD1; j_call: TRBJ1-1; v_call: TRBV2; cdr3_aa: CAGTGSNTEAFF; cdr3_nt: TGTGCCGGGACAGGGTCGAACACTGAAGCTTTCTTT
clone_size: -; d_call: TRBD2; j_call: TRBJ2-7; v_call: TRBV4-1; cdr3_aa: CASSLEEGGSYEQYF; cdr3_nt: TGCGCCAGCAGCCTGGAGGAGGGAGGGAGCTACGAGCAGTACTTC
clone_size: -; d_call: -; j_call: TRBJ2-7; v_call: TRBV11-2; cdr3_aa: CASSLGMIYEQYF; cdr3_nt: TGTGCCAGCAGCTTAGGGATGATCTACGAGCAGTACTTC
clone_size: -; d_call: -; j_call: TRBJ1-2; v_call: TRBV5-1; cdr3_aa: CASSLDGGYTF; cdr3_nt: TGCGCCAGCAGCTTGGATGGTGGCTACACCTTC
clone_size: -; d_call: -; j_call: TRBJ2-5; v_call: TRBV12-3/TRBV12-4; cdr3_aa: CASSLAAPQGETQYF; cdr3_nt: TGTGCCAGCAGTTTAGCGGCTCCTCAGGGGGAGACCCAGTACTTC
clone_size: -; d_call: -; j_call: TRBJ1-5; v_call: TRBV25-1; cdr3_aa: CASSGGSYRAEGPQHF; cdr3_nt: TGTGCCAGCAGCGGGGGAAGTTACAGGGCCGAGGGGCCCCAGCATTTT
clone_size: -; d_call: TRBD1; j_call: TRBJ2-7; v_call: TRBV7-9; cdr3_aa: CASSSPGQGPEQYF; cdr3_nt: TGTGCCAGCAGCTCGCCGGGACAGGGACCGGAGCAGTACTTC
clone_size: -; d_call: -; j_call: TRBJ2-7; v_call: TRBV5-6; cdr3_aa: CASSLGSGIYEQYF; cdr3_nt: TGTGCCAGCAGCTTGGGGTCAGGGATCTACGAGCAGTACTTC